This TCR beta chain derives from a study of CD8 T cells in Susac syndrome. Random-hexamer reverse transcription was applied to roughly 0.5 to 1 ug RNA. TCRdb recomputed calls from the immunoSEQ multiplex PCR reads with MiXCR, one row per CDR3 protein. Of approximately 100,000 distinct CDR3 sequences detected, roughly 96% appear once; the ten largest clones hold under 0.1%. The sequencing input was CD4+ T cells from PBMCs. The source is a human donor in good health.

CDR3 DNA sequence: TGTGCCAGCAGTTTATTTTCATCTTTAGGGCGGCCAACAACCAATGAGCAGTTCTTC. Residues: CASSLFSSLGRPTTNEQFF. J is TRBJ2-1 and V is TRBV28; no firm D call. V was pared by 1 base and J by 6 bases, with 25 bases between. Germline loops: CDR1 MDHEN, CDR2 SYDVKM. The CDR3 consists of 19 residues.